This T cell receptor beta chain was captured in a study of CD8 T cells in Susac syndrome. Negative magnetic isolation gave CD8+ and CD4+ cells; FACS enriched CD8+ TEMRA. An input of roughly 0.45 to 1 ug of RNA was subjected to reverse transcription using random hexamers. TCRdb reprocessed the immunoSEQ multiplex PCR reads via MiXCR and lists one record per CDR3 protein. The sample lists tens of thousands of distinct CDR3 sequences; roughly 92% were seen once. This CDR3 is built from 16 residues. Germline loops: CDR1 SGHTA, CDR2 FQGNSA. Deletions cut 0 bases from V and 1 base from J, with 12 bases between.

This chain uses TRBV7-2 with TRBJ1-2; D uncertain. This receptor was taken from a human donor with Susac syndrome. Sequencing was carried out using CD8+ T cells from PBMCs. In DNA form, the CDR3 reads TGTGCCAGCAGCTTAGCGAGTGGTAGCAGTAACTATGGCTACACCTTC. It encodes CASSLASGSSNYGYTF.